What follows are 21 T cell receptor beta chains derived from one specimen sequenced in a study of blood T cells in healthy people across ages. Combining a sample-barcoded 5' primer with a J-beta primer mix, a second PCR ran for roughly 7 to 12 cycles. A single record per CDR3 protein comes from TCRdb applying MiXCR to the 5' RACE reads. The table includes about 580,000 distinct CDR3 sequences, around half detected once. The sample comprised blood. The receptors stem from a man aged 80 or over in good health.

This sequence joins TRBV5-1 and TRBJ2-3; 13 nucleotides match TRBD2. The CDR3 totals 17 residues. J lost 1 base, V lost 5 bases, and 7 bases had no gene match. Germline V lookup: CDR1 SGHRS, CDR2 YFSETQ. The CDR3 sequence is CASRPGLAGERTDTQYF. The DNA for the CDR3 is TGCGCCAGCAGGCCTGGACTAGCGGGAGAGCGCACAGATACGCAGTATTTT.

The J gene is TRBJ2-7, the V gene TRBV12-3 or TRBV12-4; 13 bases map to TRBD2. CDR3 length: 16 residues. The junction had 10 bases not matched to a gene; V was cut back by 6 bases and J by 5 bases. The CDR3 spells CASSPLGTSGNHEQYF. The CDR3 DNA follows: TGTGCCAGCAGCCCTCTAGGGACTAGCGGGAACCACGAGCAGTACTTC.

The rearrangement joins TRBV20-1 to TRBJ2-3, with 9 nucleotides matching TRBD2. CDR3 size: 15 residues. V lost 5 bases and J lost 0; bases outside the gene matches: 6. CDR1 DFQATT and CDR2 SNEGSKA come from the germline V gene (reference sequence). The chain's CDR3 is CSAGRTSASTDTQYF. The CDR3 DNA sequence: TGCAGTGCTGGCAGGACTAGCGCTAGCACAGATACGCAGTATTTT.

This clonotype was found a few times. The rearrangement links TRBV5-5 to TRBJ2-1, with D possibly being TRBD1 (5 bases). V was clipped by 0 bases and J by 8 bases, with 15 bases between them. The germline CDR1 and CDR2 sequences are SGHKS and YYEKEE (reference sequence). The CDR3 runs to 15 residues. CDR3 residues: CASSLAPAGIDEQFF. Here the CDR3 DNA reads TGTGCCAGCAGCTTGGCCCCGGCAGGGATCGATGAGCAGTTCTTC. Combining the CDR3 with reference TRBV5-5 and TRBJ2-1 gives the whole variable domain DAGVTQSPTHLIKTRGQQVTLRCSPISGHKSVSWYQQVLGQGPQFIFQYYEKEERGRGNFPDRFSARQFPNYSSELNVNALLLGDSALYLCASSLAPAGIDEQFFGPGTRLTVL.

This clonotype was seen more than once but under ten times. The rearrangement uses TRBV20-1 and TRBJ2-4; D is undetermined. CDR3 length: 13 amino acids. V shed 1 base and J shed 4 bases, with 8 bases lying between them. CDR1 DFQATT and CDR2 SNEGSKA come from the germline V gene (reference sequence). CDR3 protein: CSARVPGKNIQYF. The DNA for the CDR3 is TGCAGTGCTAGAGTTCCTGGGAAAAACATTCAGTACTTC.

J is TRBJ2-1 and V is TRBV9; 9 bases fit TRBD2. CDR3 size: 16 residues. V lost 0 bases, J lost 1 base, and 2 bases stayed unmatched. The germline CDR1 and CDR2 sequences are SGDLS and YYNGEE. The CDR3 coding sequence is TGTGCCAGCAGCGTAGCACTAGCGGGTTCCTACAATGAGCAGTTCTTC. Amino acids: CASSVALAGSYNEQFF.

The chain is built from TRBV12-3 or TRBV12-4 and TRBJ2-3, with TRBD1 as a possible D gene (5 bases). This CDR3 has 16 amino acids. V was shortened by 3 bases and J by 4 bases, with 17 bases between the two germline ends. CDR3 loop: CASSFQGAPQADTQYF. In DNA, the CDR3 is TGTGCCAGCAGTTTCCAAGGGGCGCCTCAGGCAGATACGCAGTATTTT.

This clonotype was recorded a few times. The chain couples TRBV12-3 or TRBV12-4 to TRBJ2-3, with TRBD2 as a possible D gene (5 bases). The CDR3 totals 16 residues. V was pared by 0 bases and J by 2 bases, with 12 bases between. CDR3 in amino acids: CASSLAGLGATDTQYF. In DNA, the CDR3 is TGTGCCAGCAGTTTAGCGGGCTTGGGAGCCACAGATACGCAGTATTTT.

This rearrangement joins TRBV20-1 to TRBJ2-7; 14 nucleotides line up with TRBD2. CDR1 and CDR2 from the germline V gene are DFQATT and SNEGSKA (reference sequence). The CDR3 totals 18 residues. V gave up 5 bases and J gave up 2 bases; unmatched junction bases: 14. The CDR3 nucleotides are TGCAGTGCTCAGGGAGGACTAGCGGGAGGTGGGGCCCCCTACGAGCAGTACTTC. Encoded protein: CSAQGGLAGGGAPYEQYF.

This clonotype was counted only a few times. The chain employs TRBV27 and TRBJ2-6; unclear D gene. This CDR3 contains 17 residues. V was cut by 2 bases and J by 2 bases, with 13 bases left in between. The germline V gene encodes CDR1 MNHEY and CDR2 SMNVEV (reference sequence). CDR3 DNA: TGTGCCAGCAGTTTAGTTCCCAACAACCCTGGGGCCAACGTCCTGACTTTC. This encodes CASSLVPNNPGANVLTF.

This clonotype was recorded at least ten times. A much bigger clone sits one base away, suggesting this may be a read error. This chain uses TRBV6-5 with TRBJ2-3; 10 bases match TRBD2. This CDR3 has 19 residues. Germline CDR1 is MNHEY and CDR2 is SVGAGI. After removal of 4 bases from V and 5 bases from J, the junction contained 18 bases not matched to a gene. The CDR3 sequence is CASSSEPLAGGGSEDTQYF. CDR3 DNA sequence: TGTGCCAGCAGTTCCGAACCTTTAGCGGGAGGCGGGAGTGAAGATACGCAGTATTTT.

This clonotype occurred many times. A much larger clone differs by one base, so this may be a read error. V is TRBV6-5 and J is TRBJ2-1; D is undetermined. V gave up 10 bases and J gave up 2 bases, with 12 bases separating them. Germline CDR1 is MNHEY and CDR2 is SVGAGI. The CDR3 runs to 13 residues. The CDR3 bases are TGTGCCACCGCCGCAGGCGCCTACAATGAGCAGTTCTTC. This sequence encodes CATAAGAYNEQFF.

This chain connects TRBV2 to TRBJ1-6; tentatively, D is TRBD1 (5 bases). CDR3 size: 13 residues. The germline gives CDR1 SNHLY, CDR2 FYNNEI. The V end was cut by 6 bases, the J end by 10 bases, with 13 bases between. CDR3 sequence reads: CASRGRDRSPLHF. The CDR3, as DNA: TGTGCCAGCAGGGGTAGGGACCGCTCACCCCTCCACTTT. Looking up the rest from reference TRBV2 and TRBJ1-6 gives the full variable domain: EPEVTQTPSHQVTQMGQEVILRCVPISNHLYFYWYRQILGQKVEFLVSFYNNEISEKSEIFDDQFSVERPDGSNFTLKIRSTKLEDSAMYFCASRGRDRSPLHFGNGTRLTVT.

This clonotype turned up a few times. V gene TRBV7-3 combines with J gene TRBJ2-3; TRBD2 is a possible D gene (6 bases). The CDR3 extends over 14 amino acids. V dropped 5 bases and J dropped 7 bases, with 16 bases sitting between them. The germline V gene encodes CDR1 SGHTA and CDR2 FQGTGA. The CDR3 coding sequence is TGTGCCAGCAGCCCGCGGAGGGCCCGTAATACGCAGTATTTT. This codes for CASSPRRARNTQYF.

The CDR3, as DNA: TGTGCCAGCAGCTTAGAGAGCGGCAGGGACTATGGCTACACCTTC. The encoded protein is CASSLESGRDYGYTF. The rearrangement links TRBV7-2 to TRBJ1-2, with D perhaps matching TRBD1 (5 bases). CDR1 is SGHTA, CDR2 FQGNSA, per germline. Trimming cost V 1 base and J 3 bases, with 12 bases left between them. There are 15 residues in the CDR3. Using reference TRBV7-2 and TRBJ1-2 for the parts outside the CDR3, the full variable domain is GAGVSQSPSNKVTEKGKDVELRCDPISGHTALYWYRQSLGQGLEFLIYFQGNSAPDKSGLPSDRFSAERTGGSVSTLTIQRTQQEDSAVYLCASSLESGRDYGYTFGSGTRLTVV.

With respect to this clonotype: A much larger clonotype is one base distant, so this may be a read error. The rearrangement uses TRBV6-6 and TRBJ2-7; 10 bases agree with TRBD1. The CDR3 length is 14 residues. Germline lookup yields CDR1 MNHNY and CDR2 SVGAGI (reference sequence). CDR3 DNA sequence: TGTGCCAGCAGCCGAGACAGGGGGCGGAATGAGCGGTACTTC. It codes for CASSRDRGRNERYF.

The gene calls are TRBV20-1 and TRBJ2-4; tentatively, D is TRBD1 (6 bases). Germline CDR1 DFQATT, CDR2 SNEGSKA (reference sequence). The V gene lost 6 bases and the J gene lost 3 bases, with 18 bases spanning the gap. The CDR3 is made up of 15 amino acids. The CDR3 here is CSARPGDQVKNIQYF. The DNA for the CDR3 is TGCAGTGCCAGACCAGGGGATCAAGTCAAAAACATTCAGTACTTC.

This chain joins TRBV5-1 and TRBJ2-5, with a weak D call TRBD2 (5 bases). The CDR3 is 11 residues long. Germline values: CDR1 SGHRS, CDR2 YFSETQ. Trimming left V 7 bases short and J 11 bases short, with 15 bases between. In DNA, the CDR3 is TGCGCCAGCGGACTCCTCGATGAGCAGTACTTC. This gives the protein CASGLLDEQYF.

This clonotype has just a few counts. The CDR3 DNA is TGTGCCAGCTCACCAGGGACAGGGGGCATCGAGCAGTACTTC. This encodes CASSPGTGGIEQYF. V usage is TRBV18 and J usage is TRBJ2-7, with 12 bases aligning to TRBD1. CDR3 length: 14 residues. The trim removed 2 bases at V and 6 bases at J, leaving 2 bases unmatched. The germline V gene encodes CDR1 KGHSH and CDR2 LQKENI.

This clonotype has more than one count but fewer than ten. V usage is TRBV10-3 and J usage is TRBJ1-2; D not certain. The germline CDR1 and CDR2 sequences are ENHRY and SYGVKD. Trimming stripped 0 bases from V and 4 bases from J, with 12 bases between. This CDR3 is 15 amino acids long. CDR3 in amino acids: CAISESMGFSYGYTF. The CDR3 DNA follows: TGTGCCATCAGTGAGTCGATGGGGTTTTCCTATGGCTACACCTTC.

The J gene is TRBJ1-1, the V gene TRBV7-3, with D possibly matching TRBD1 (5 bases). The CDR3 runs to 13 residues. V dropped 6 bases and J dropped 2 bases, with 10 bases sitting between them. Germline CDR1 reads SGHTA; CDR2 reads FQGTGA. Here the CDR3 DNA reads TGTGCCAGCAGAGTGGGGGTAAACACTGAAGCTTTCTTT. This sequence encodes CASRVGVNTEAFF.